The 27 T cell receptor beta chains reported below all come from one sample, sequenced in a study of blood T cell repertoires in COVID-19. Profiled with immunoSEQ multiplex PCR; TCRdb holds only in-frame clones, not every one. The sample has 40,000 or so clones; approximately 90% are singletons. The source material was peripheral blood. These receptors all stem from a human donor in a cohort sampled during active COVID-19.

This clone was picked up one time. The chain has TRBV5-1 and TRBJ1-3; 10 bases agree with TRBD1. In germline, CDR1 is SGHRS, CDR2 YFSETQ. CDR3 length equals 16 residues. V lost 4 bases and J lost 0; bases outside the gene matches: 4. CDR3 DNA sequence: TGCGCCAGCAGCCGACAGGGGGCTTCCTCTGGAAACACCATATATTTT. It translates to CASSRQGASSGNTIYF.

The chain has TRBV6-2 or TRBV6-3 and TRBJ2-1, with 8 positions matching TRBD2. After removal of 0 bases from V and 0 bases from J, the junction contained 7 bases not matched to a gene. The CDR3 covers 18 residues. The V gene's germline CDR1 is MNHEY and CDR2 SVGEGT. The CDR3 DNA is TGTGCCAGCAGTTACTCGACGGGGGGGGCCAGCTCCTACAATGAGCAGTTCTTC. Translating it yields CASSYSTGGASSYNEQFF.

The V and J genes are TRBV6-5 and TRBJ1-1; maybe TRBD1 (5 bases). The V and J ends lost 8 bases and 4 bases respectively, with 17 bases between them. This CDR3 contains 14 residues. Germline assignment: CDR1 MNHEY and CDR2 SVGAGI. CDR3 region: CASGRRGFGTEAFF. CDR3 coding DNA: TGTGCCAGCGGCCGGCGGGGGTTTGGCACTGAAGCTTTCTTT.

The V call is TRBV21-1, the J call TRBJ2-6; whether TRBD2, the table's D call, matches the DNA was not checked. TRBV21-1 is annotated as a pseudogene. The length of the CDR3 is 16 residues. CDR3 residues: CASTLHWSSGANVLTF. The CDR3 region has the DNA TGTGCCAGCACCCTTCATTGGAGCTCTGGGGCCAACGTCCTGACTTTC.

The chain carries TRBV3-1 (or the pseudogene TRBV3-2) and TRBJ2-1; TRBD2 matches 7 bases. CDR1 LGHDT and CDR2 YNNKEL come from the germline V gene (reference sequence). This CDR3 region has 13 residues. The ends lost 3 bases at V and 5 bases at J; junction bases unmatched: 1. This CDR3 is CASSQLADNEQFF. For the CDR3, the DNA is TGTGCCAGCAGCCAGCTAGCGGACAATGAGCAGTTCTTC.

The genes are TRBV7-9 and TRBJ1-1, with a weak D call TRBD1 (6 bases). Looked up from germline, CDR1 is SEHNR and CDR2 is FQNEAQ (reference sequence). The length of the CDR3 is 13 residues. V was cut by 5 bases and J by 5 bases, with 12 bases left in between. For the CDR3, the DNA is TGTGCCAGCAGCGTCCAACAGGGAACTGAAGCTTTCTTT. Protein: CASSVQQGTEAFF.

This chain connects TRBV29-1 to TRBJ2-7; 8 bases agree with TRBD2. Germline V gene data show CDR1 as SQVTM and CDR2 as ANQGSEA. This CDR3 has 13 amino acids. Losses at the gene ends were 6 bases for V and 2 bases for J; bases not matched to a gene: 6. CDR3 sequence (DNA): TGCAGCGTCGCGGGGGGACCGACCTACGAGCAGTACTTC. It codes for CSVAGGPTYEQYF.

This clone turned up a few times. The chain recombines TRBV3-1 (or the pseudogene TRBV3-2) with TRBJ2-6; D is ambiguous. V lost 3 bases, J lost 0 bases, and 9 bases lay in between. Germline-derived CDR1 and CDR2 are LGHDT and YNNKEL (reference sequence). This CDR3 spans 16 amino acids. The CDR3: CASSHRRTSGANVLTF. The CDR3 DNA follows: TGTGCCAGCAGCCACAGGCGCACCTCTGGGGCCAACGTCCTGACTTTC.

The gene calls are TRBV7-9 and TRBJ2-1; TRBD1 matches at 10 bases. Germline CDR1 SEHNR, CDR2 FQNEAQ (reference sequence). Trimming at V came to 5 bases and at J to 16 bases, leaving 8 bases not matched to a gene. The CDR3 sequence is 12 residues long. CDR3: CASSGTGTGEFF. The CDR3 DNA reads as TGTGCCAGCAGCGGAACCGGGACAGGGGAATTCTTC.

CDR3 sequence reads: CASTVGLARTGELFF. The CDR3 DNA follows: TGTGCCAGCACCGTTGGACTAGCTCGAACCGGGGAGCTGTTTTTT. The rearrangement joins TRBV7-9 to TRBJ2-2; 8 bases are a match to TRBD2. With V trimmed by 7 bases and J by 5 bases, 9 bases remained unmatched. The length of the CDR3 is 15 residues. CDR1 is SEHNR and CDR2 is FQNEAQ in the germline V gene (reference sequence).

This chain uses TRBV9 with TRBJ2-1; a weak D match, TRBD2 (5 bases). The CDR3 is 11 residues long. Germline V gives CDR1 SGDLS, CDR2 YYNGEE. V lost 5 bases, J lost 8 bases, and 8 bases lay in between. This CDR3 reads CASRNGDEQFF. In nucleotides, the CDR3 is TGTGCCAGCAGGAACGGGGATGAGCAGTTCTTC.

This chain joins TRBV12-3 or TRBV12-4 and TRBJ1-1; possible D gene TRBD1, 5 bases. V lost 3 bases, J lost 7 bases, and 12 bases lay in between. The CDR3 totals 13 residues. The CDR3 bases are TGTGCCAGCAGTTTCTCTGGCGGGGGTGAAGCTTTCTTT. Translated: CASSFSGGGEAFF.

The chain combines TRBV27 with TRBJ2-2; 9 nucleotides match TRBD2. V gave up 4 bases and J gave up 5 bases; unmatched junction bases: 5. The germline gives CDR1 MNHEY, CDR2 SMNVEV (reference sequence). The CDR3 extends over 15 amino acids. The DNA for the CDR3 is TGTGCCAGCAGTTCGCTAGCGGGACGAACCGGGGAGCTGTTTTTT. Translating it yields CASSSLAGRTGELFF.

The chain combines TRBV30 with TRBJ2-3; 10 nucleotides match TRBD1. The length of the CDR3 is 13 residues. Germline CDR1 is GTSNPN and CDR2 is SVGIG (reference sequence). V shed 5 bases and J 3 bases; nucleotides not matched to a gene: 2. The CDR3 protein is CAWGTGVTDTQYF. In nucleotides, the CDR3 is TGTGCCTGGGGGACAGGGGTGACAGATACGCAGTATTTT.

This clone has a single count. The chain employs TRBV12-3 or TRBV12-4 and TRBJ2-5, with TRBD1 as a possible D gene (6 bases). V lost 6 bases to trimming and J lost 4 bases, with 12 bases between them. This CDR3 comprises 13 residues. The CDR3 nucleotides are TGTGCCAGCAGGCAACAGGGTCGAGAGACCCAGTACTTC. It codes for CASRQQGRETQYF.

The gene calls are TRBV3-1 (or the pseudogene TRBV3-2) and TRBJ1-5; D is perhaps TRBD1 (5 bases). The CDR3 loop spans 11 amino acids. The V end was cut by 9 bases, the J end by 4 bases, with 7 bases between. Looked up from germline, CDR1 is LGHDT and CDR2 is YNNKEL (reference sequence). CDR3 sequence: CARDMNQPQHF. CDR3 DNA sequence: TGTGCCAGGGACATGAATCAGCCCCAGCATTTT.

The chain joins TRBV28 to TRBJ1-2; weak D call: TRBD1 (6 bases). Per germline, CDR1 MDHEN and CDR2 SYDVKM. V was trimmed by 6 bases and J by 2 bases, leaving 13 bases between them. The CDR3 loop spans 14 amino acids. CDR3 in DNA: TGTGCCAGCAGATTCGGGACACAAAACTATGGCTACACCTTC. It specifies CASRFGTQNYGYTF.

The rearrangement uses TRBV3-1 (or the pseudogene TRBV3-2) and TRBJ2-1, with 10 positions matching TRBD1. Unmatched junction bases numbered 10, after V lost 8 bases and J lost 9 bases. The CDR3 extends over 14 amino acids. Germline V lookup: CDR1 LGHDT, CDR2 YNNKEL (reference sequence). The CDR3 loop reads CASRWGTGDGEQFF. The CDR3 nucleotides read TGTGCCAGCCGTTGGGGGACAGGGGACGGTGAGCAGTTCTTC.

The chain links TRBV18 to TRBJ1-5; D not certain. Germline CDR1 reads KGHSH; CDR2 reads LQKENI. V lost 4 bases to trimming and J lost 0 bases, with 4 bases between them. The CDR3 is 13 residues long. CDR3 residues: CASSLGSNQPQHF. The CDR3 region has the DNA TGTGCCAGCTCACTCGGTAGCAATCAGCCCCAGCATTTT.

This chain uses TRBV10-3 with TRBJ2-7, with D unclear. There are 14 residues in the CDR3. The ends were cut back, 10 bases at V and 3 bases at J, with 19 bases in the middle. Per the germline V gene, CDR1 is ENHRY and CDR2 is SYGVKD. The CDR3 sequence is CASQPAPGSYEQYF. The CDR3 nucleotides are TGTGCCAGCCAACCCGCTCCCGGTAGCTACGAGCAGTACTTC.

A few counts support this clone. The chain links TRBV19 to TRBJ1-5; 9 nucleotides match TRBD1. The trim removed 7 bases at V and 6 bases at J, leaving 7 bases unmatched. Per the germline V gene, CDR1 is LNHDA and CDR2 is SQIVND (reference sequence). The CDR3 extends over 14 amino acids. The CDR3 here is CASKMDRGRQPQHF. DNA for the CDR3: TGTGCCAGTAAGATGGACAGGGGACGTCAGCCCCAGCATTTT.

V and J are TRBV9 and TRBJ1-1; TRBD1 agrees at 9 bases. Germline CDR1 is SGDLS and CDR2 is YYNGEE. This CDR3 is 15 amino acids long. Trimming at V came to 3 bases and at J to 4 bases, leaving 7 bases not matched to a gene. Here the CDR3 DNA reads TGTGCCAGCAGCGCAGTAGGACAGGGGCGCACTGAAGCTTTCTTT. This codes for CASSAVGQGRTEAFF.

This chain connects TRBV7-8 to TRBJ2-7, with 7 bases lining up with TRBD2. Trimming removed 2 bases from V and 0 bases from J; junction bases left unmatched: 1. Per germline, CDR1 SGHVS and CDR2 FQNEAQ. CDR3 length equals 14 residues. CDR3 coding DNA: TGTGCCAGCAGCTTACGCGGGGGCTCCTACGAGCAGTACTTC. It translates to CASSLRGGSYEQYF.

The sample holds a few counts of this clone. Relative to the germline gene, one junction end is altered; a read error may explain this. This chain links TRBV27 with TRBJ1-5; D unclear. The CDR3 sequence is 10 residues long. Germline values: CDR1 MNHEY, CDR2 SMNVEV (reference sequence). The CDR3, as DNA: TGTGCCAGCAGTTTAACCCCCGCGGGGTTT. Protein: CASSLTPAGF.

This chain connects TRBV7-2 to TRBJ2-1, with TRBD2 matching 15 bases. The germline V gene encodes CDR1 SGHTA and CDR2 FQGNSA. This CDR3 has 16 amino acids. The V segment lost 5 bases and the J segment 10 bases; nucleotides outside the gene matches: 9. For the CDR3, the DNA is TGTGCCAGCAGCCTCTATGGAGGGACTAGCGGGAGGGAGCAGTTCTTC. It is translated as CASSLYGGTSGREQFF.

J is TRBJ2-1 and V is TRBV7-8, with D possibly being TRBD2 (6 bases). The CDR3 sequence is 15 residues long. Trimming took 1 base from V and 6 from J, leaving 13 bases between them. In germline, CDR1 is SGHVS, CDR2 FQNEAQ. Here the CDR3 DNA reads TGTGCCAGCAGCTTAGTGGCGGGAATGGGCAATGAGCAGTTCTTC. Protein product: CASSLVAGMGNEQFF.

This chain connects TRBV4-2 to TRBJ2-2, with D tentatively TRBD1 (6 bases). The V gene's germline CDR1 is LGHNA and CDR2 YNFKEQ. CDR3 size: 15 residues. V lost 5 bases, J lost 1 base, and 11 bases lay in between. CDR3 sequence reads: CASSSETGNTGELFF. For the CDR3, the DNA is TGTGCCAGCAGCTCAGAGACAGGGAACACCGGGGAGCTGTTTTTT.